The 24 T cell receptor beta chains below come from one sample, sequenced in a study of blood T cells in healthy people across ages. A sample-barcoded 5' primer and a J-beta primer mix were used in a second PCR of about 7 to 12 cycles. TCRdb re-analysed the 5' RACE reads in MiXCR, keeping a single row per CDR3 protein. This table holds fewer than 1.5 million distinct CDR3 sequences, 40% to 50% found once. The specimen was blood. These receptors were obtained from a woman aged 18-35 years in good health.

The J gene is TRBJ2-7, the V gene TRBV12-3 or TRBV12-4; D gene uncertain. This CDR3 has 12 amino acids. V dropped 6 bases and J dropped 5 bases, with 11 bases sitting between them. CDR3 coding DNA: TGTGCCAGCAGGCAACCGCCACACGAGCAGTACTTC. Encoded protein: CASRQPPHEQYF.

This clonotype was seen only a few times. The gene calls are TRBV6-6 and TRBJ1-2; 10 bases fit TRBD1. CDR1 is MNHNY and CDR2 is SVGAGI in the germline V gene (reference sequence). V was pared by 4 bases and J by 3 bases, with 8 bases of the junction left unmatched. This CDR3 spans 16 amino acids. CDR3 DNA sequence: TGTGCCAGCAGTTTCGGTGGGACAGGGGCGGACTATGGCTACACCTTC. Its translation is CASSFGGTGADYGYTF.

The J gene is TRBJ1-4, the V gene TRBV11-2; D may be TRBD1 (6 bases). Per the germline V gene, CDR1 is SGHAT and CDR2 is FQNNGV. Trimming took off 1 base at V and 3 bases at J, with 15 bases between the two ends. This CDR3 comprises 17 residues. The CDR3, as DNA: TGTGCCAGCAGCTTAGCGACGGGGGCCCACCCTAATGAAAAACTGTTTTTT. Translating it yields CASSLATGAHPNEKLFF. The full variable domain, with the rest looked up from reference TRBV11-2 and TRBJ1-4, is EAGVAQSPRYKIIEKRQSVAFWCNPISGHATLYWYQQILGQGPKLLIQFQNNGVVDDSQLPKDRFSAERLKGVDSTLKIQPAKLEDSAVYLCASSLATGAHPNEKLFFGSGTQLSVL.

This chain joins TRBV6-5 and TRBJ1-4; 7 bases fit TRBD1. The V gene's germline CDR1 is MNHEY and CDR2 SVGAGI. V lost 5 bases and J lost 7; bases outside the gene matches: 7. The CDR3 is 14 residues long. In DNA, the CDR3 is TGTGCCAGCAGTCCCGGGACAGTGCGTGAAAAACTGTTTTTT. It translates to CASSPGTVREKLFF.

The rearrangement joins TRBV20-1 to TRBJ2-7; TRBD2 matches 10 bases. The junction had 2 bases not matched to a gene; V was cut back by 1 base and J by 2 bases. Per the germline V gene, CDR1 is DFQATT and CDR2 is SNEGSKA (reference sequence). The CDR3 extends over 14 amino acids. CDR3 sequence: CSARATSGAYEQYF. For the CDR3, the DNA is TGCAGTGCTAGAGCTACTAGCGGGGCCTACGAGCAGTACTTC.

The rearrangement joins TRBV9 to TRBJ1-4, with a tentative D call TRBD1 (5 bases). The germline V and J ends were trimmed by 2 bases and 3 bases, with 14 bases remaining between them. From germline, CDR1 is SGDLS and CDR2 YYNGEE. CDR3 length: 16 amino acids. The CDR3 reads CASSVGPGLPNEKLFF. Here the CDR3 DNA reads TGTGCCAGCAGCGTCGGCCCGGGACTGCCTAATGAAAAACTGTTTTTT.

The chain combines TRBV14 with TRBJ1-6; D is uncertain. Germline V gene data show CDR1 as SGHDN and CDR2 as FVKESK. The V gene lost 2 bases and the J gene lost 7 bases, with 12 bases spanning the gap. CDR3 length: 15 amino acids. CDR3 bases: TGTGCCAGCAGCCAATCTAAAGCCGTGAATTCACCCCTCCACTTT. Translated, it gives CASSQSKAVNSPLHF.

This clonotype has only a few counts. The rearrangement uses TRBV3-1 and TRBJ2-1, with no clear D. The CDR3 runs 18 residues. Deletions cut 0 bases from V and 0 bases from J, with 15 bases between. Looked up from germline, CDR1 is LGHDT and CDR2 is YNNKEL (reference sequence). This CDR3 reads CASSQEYTSPSSYNEQFF. The CDR3, as DNA: TGTGCCAGCAGCCAAGAGTATACCAGCCCAAGCTCCTACAATGAGCAGTTCTTC.

The J gene is TRBJ2-2, the V gene TRBV5-1; 7 bases match TRBD1. Looked up from germline, CDR1 is SGHRS and CDR2 is YFSETQ. The CDR3 loop spans 16 amino acids. Trimming took 3 bases from V and 1 from J; bases not matched to a gene: 6. The CDR3 protein is CASSSRQGVNTGELFF. The DNA of the CDR3 is TGCGCCAGCAGCTCCAGACAGGGAGTGAACACCGGGGAGCTGTTTTTT.

V gene TRBV28 combines with J gene TRBJ2-5, with 7 bases fitting TRBD1. After removal of 3 bases from V and 5 bases from J, the junction contained 12 bases not matched to a gene. The CDR3 length is 16 residues. Per germline, CDR1 MDHEN and CDR2 SYDVKM. In DNA, the CDR3 is TGTGCCAGCAGTTTTACGACAGGGCCTAAAAGGGAGACCCAGTACTTC. Translating it yields CASSFTTGPKRETQYF.

This clonotype was observed a handful of times. The chain's CDR3 is CASTKAGVENYGYTF. CDR3 DNA sequence: TGCGCCAGCACGAAGGCGGGGGTCGAGAACTATGGCTACACCTTC. J is TRBJ1-2 and V is TRBV5-1; the D gene is possibly TRBD1 (5 bases). V lost 6 bases and J lost 2, with 17 bases in between. CDR3 length: 15 amino acids. Per the germline V gene, CDR1 is SGHRS and CDR2 is YFSETQ.

The V and J genes are TRBV3-1 and TRBJ2-5; possibly TRBD2 for D (6 bases). Germline loops: CDR1 LGHDT, CDR2 YNNKEL (reference sequence). The V and J ends lost 6 bases and 6 bases respectively, with 14 bases between them. The CDR3 runs 13 residues. This CDR3 reads CASSPGSSKTQYF. CDR3 nucleotides: TGTGCCAGCAGTCCCGGGAGCTCAAAGACCCAGTACTTC.

The rearrangement uses TRBV7-2 and TRBJ2-1; D call uncertain. Germline CDR1 SGHTA, CDR2 FQGNSA. This CDR3 has 18 residues. V shed 2 bases and J shed 0 bases, with 17 bases lying between them. The CDR3 reads CASSLRPFGYSSYNEQFF. The CDR3 DNA follows: TGTGCCAGCAGCTTACGTCCGTTCGGGTACAGCTCCTACAATGAGCAGTTCTTC.

This chain connects TRBV27 to TRBJ2-3, with 8 bases fitting TRBD2. Losses at the gene ends were 2 bases for V and 2 bases for J; bases not matched to a gene: 12. The CDR3 extends over 18 amino acids. Germline V lookup: CDR1 MNHEY, CDR2 SMNVEV (reference sequence). The CDR3 region is CASSLAGGPFRLTDTQYF. CDR3 bases: TGTGCCAGCAGTTTAGCGGGGGGCCCATTCCGCCTCACAGATACGCAGTATTTT.

This clonotype was seen more than once but under ten times. This chain joins TRBV5-8 and TRBJ1-1; D is unresolved. The CDR3 is 13 residues long. Germline V CDR1 and CDR2: SGHTS, YDEGEE. The V gene lost 3 bases and the J gene lost 8 bases, with 14 bases spanning the gap. CDR3 loop: CASSSTGEGEAFF. The CDR3 nucleotides read TGTGCCAGCAGCTCCACTGGGGAGGGAGAAGCTTTCTTT.

Many counts were recorded for this clonotype. The chain has TRBV12-3 or TRBV12-4 and TRBJ1-3; no firm D call. V was shortened by 7 bases and J by 0 bases, with 7 bases between the two germline ends. This CDR3 is 13 amino acids long. CDR3 DNA: TGTGCCAGCACTTGGTACTCTGGAAACACCATATATTTT. Translated, it gives CASTWYSGNTIYF.

This clonotype was seen more than once but under ten times. One junction end does not reproduce the germline sequence, and a read error may be involved. V usage is TRBV19 and J usage is TRBJ1-4; D not resolved. The CDR3 has 14 amino acids. Germline CDR1 LNHDA, CDR2 SQIVND (reference sequence). The CDR3 sequence: CATRSEGWDEKLFF. The CDR3 region has the DNA TGCGCAACACGATCCGAGGGATGGGATGAAAAACTGTTTTTT.

This clonotype was counted only a few times. The rearrangement links TRBV5-1 to TRBJ2-7; 12 positions match TRBD2. V lost 2 bases to trimming and J lost 6 bases; unmatched junction nucleotides: 9. CDR3 length equals 16 residues. Germline CDR1 reads SGHRS; CDR2 reads YFSETQ. The CDR3 region is CASSFPPSGGDREQYF. CDR3 bases: TGCGCCAGCAGCTTCCCCCCTAGCGGGGGGGATCGCGAGCAGTACTTC.

This clonotype has just a few counts. This chain connects TRBV7-8 to TRBJ2-5; unclear D gene. The closer fit of TRBJ2-7 to the DNA end suggests the J call may be wrong. CDR1 is SGHVS, CDR2 FQNEAQ, per germline. The CDR3 runs 12 residues. The CDR3 sequence is CASSLPPGEQYF. CDR3 coding DNA: TGTGCCAGCAGCTTACCCCCCGGCGAGCAGTACTTC.

The chain uses TRBV9 and TRBJ2-5; the match to TRBD2 covers 7 bases. Germline-derived CDR1 and CDR2 are SGDLS and YYNGEE. The CDR3 has 14 residues. V was clipped by 9 bases and J by 11 bases; unmatched bases: 19. The CDR3 nucleotides read TGTGCCACCGGGGGAGGGGCCGGGGGGAATGAGCAGTACTTC. This sequence encodes CATGGGAGGNEQYF.

This clonotype was counted at least ten times. V is TRBV2 and J is TRBJ2-7; D gene uncertain. Trimming stripped 5 bases from V and 5 bases from J, with 7 bases between. Per germline, CDR1 SNHLY and CDR2 FYNNEI. The CDR3 sequence is 11 residues long. CDR3 bases: TGTGCCAGCAGTCCGCAGAACGAGCAGTACTTC. It codes for CASSPQNEQYF. Drawing the rest from reference TRBV2 and TRBJ2-7, the complete variable domain is EPEVTQTPSHQVTQMGQEVILRCVPISNHLYFYWYRQILGQKVEFLVSFYNNEISEKSEIFDDQFSVERPDGSNFTLKIRSTKLEDSAMYFCASSPQNEQYFGPGTRLTVT.

The chain is built from TRBV28 and TRBJ1-2, with D possibly matching TRBD1 (5 bases). Germline CDR1 is MDHEN and CDR2 is SYDVKM. This CDR3 contains 16 residues. V shed 2 bases and J shed 8 bases, with 21 bases lying between them. In DNA form, the CDR3 reads TGTGCCAGCAGTTTAAGGGGTACGGGGTTATCTAACGGCTACACCTTC. This sequence encodes CASSLRGTGLSNGYTF.

The V and J genes are TRBV4-1 and TRBJ2-1; D gene ambiguous. The V end lost 5 bases, the J end lost 3 bases, and 14 bases lay between the germline ends. Germline lookup yields CDR1 MGHRA and CDR2 YSYEKL. There are 15 residues in the CDR3. DNA for the CDR3: TGCGCCAGCAGCATAATAGGGATATTCTACAATGAGCAGTTCTTC. It codes for CASSIIGIFYNEQFF.

The CDR3 reads CASGTGTGAGFRNNEQFF. The CDR3 DNA sequence: TGCGCCAGCGGAACCGGGACAGGGGCCGGGTTTAGGAACAATGAGCAGTTCTTC. The V gene is TRBV5-1, the J gene TRBJ2-1; 10 nucleotides line up with TRBD1. Germline CDR1 SGHRS, CDR2 YFSETQ. The CDR3 spans 18 residues. The J segment lost 5 bases and the V segment lost 7 bases, leaving 18 bases of the junction unmatched.